This T cell receptor (beta chain) was recorded in a study of CD8 T cells in ankylosing spondylitis. Findings and limits, study-wide: In ankylosing spondylitis blood, a motif of roughly eight highly homologous TCR beta variants appeared characteristic. Peripheral blood held disease-linked clones only at relatively low frequency, and these were CD8+. Matched ankylosing spondylitis synovial fluid reportedly contained a significantly enriched population of disease-linked clones.

As regards this clonotype: Its antigen is currently unknown.

As the method for making TCR beta libraries, quantitative 5'-RACE with molecular barcodes was used. TCRdb independently ran MiXCR on the 5' RACE reads; one entry per CDR3 protein. The top ten clones hold roughly 9.1% of a sample with about 320,000 distinct CDR3 sequences, roughly 10% of them seen once. The CDR3 length is 12 residues. V was clipped by 4 bases and J by 12 bases, with 15 bases between them. Germline CDR1 reads MNHNS; CDR2 reads SASEGT. This TCR was sampled from a female donor with ankylosing spondylitis or in good health (not recorded which). This sequence joins TRBV6-1 and TRBJ1-2; D not certain. Sample: blood, either unsorted or a sorted T cell fraction (not recorded which). DNA of the CDR3: TGTGCCAGCAGTGTAGTGTCCGGGAGTGACACCTTC. This encodes CASSVVSGSDTF.